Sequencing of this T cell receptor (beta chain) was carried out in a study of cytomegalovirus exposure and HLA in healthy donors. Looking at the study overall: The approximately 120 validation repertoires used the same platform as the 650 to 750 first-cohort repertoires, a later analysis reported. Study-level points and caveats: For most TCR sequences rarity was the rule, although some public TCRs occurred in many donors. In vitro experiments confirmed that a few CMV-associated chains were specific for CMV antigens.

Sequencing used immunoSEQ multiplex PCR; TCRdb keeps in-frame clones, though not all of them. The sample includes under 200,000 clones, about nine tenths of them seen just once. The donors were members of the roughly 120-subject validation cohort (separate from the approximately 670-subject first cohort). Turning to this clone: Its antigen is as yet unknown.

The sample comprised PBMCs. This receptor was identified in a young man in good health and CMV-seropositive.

In nucleotides, the CDR3 is TGTGCCAGCAGTTTAATCGGGGGGATGAACACTGAAGCTTTCTTT. It codes for CASSLIGGMNTEAFF. The V and J genes are TRBV27 and TRBJ1-1; TRBD1 is a possible D gene (5 bases). Germline CDR1 is MNHEY and CDR2 is SMNVEV (reference sequence). The CDR3 runs 15 residues. V lost 2 bases and J 0 bases, leaving 10 bases between the germline ends.